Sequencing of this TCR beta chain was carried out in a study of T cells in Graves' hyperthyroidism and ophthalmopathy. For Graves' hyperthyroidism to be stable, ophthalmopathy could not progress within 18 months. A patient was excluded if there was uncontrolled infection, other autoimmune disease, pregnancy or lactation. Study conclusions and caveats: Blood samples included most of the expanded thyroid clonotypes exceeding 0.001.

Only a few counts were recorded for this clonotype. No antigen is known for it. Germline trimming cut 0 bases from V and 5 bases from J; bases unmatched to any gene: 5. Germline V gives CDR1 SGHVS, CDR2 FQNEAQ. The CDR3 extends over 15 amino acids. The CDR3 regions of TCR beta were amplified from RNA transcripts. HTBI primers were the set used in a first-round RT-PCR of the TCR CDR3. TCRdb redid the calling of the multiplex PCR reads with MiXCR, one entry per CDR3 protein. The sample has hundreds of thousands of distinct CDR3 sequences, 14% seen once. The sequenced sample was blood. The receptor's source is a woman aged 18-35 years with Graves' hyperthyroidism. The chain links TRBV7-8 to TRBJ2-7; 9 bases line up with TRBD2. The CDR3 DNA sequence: TGTGCCAGCAGCTTAGCGGTCCTAGCGGGAAACGAGCAGTACTTC. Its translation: CASSLAVLAGNEQYF.